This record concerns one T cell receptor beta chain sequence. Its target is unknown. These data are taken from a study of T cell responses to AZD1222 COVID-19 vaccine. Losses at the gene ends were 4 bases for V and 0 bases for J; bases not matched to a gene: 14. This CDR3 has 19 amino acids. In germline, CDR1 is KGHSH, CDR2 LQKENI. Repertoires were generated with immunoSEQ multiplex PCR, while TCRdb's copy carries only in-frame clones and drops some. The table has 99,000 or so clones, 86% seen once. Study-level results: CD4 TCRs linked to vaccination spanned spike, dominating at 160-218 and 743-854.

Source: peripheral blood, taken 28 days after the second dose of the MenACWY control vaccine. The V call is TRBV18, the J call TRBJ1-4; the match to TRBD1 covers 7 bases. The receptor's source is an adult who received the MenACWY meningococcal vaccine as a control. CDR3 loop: CASSLAGTASTPTNEKLFF. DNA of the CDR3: TGTGCCAGCTCACTCGCCGGGACAGCCTCTACCCCAACTAATGAAAAACTGTTTTTT.